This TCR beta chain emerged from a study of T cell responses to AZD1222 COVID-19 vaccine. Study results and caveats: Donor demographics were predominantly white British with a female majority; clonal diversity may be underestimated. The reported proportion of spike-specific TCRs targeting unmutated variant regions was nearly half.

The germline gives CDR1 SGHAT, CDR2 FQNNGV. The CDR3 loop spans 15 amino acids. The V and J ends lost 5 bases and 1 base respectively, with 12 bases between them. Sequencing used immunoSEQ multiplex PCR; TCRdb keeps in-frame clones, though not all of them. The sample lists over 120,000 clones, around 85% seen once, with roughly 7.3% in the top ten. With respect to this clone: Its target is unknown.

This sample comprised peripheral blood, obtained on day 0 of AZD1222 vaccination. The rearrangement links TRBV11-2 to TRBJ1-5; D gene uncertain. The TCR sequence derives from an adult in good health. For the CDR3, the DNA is TGTGCCAGCAGCCCGCCGTTCGCGAGCAATCAGCCCCAGCATTTT. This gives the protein CASSPPFASNQPQHF.